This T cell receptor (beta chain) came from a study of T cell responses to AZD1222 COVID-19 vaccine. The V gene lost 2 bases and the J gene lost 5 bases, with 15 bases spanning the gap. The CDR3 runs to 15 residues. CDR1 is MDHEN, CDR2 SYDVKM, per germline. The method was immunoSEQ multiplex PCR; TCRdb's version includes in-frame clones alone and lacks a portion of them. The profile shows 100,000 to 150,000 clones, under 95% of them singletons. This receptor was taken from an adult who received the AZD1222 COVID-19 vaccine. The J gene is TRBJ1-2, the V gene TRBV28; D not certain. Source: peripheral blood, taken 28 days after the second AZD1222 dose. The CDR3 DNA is TGTGCCAGCAGTTTAGGACGTCTGTCACGGTATGGCTACACCTTC. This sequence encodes CASSLGRLSRYGYTF.